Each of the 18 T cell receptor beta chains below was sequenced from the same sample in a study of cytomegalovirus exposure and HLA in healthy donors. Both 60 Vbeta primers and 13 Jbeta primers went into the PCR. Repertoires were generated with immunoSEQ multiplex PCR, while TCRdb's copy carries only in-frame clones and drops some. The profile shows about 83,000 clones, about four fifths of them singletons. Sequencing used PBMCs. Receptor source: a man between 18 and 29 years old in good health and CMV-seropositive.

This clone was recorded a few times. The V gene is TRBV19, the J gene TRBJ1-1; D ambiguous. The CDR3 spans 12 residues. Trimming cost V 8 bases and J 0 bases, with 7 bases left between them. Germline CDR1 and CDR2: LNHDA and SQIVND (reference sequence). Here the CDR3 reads CASEGMNTEAFF. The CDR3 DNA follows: TGTGCCAGTGAGGGCATGAACACTGAAGCTTTCTTT.

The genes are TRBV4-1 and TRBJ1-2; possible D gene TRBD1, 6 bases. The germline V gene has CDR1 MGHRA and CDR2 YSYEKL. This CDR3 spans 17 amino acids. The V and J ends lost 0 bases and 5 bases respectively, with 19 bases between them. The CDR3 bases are TGCGCCAGCAGCCAAGAAATAGGTAGACAGGACCTGTATGGCTACACCTTC. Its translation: CASSQEIGRQDLYGYTF.

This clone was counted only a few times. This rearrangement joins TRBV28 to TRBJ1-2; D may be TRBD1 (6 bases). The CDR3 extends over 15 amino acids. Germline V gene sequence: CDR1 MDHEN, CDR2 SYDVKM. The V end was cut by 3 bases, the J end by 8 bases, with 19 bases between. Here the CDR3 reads CASSLGAGVRQGYTF. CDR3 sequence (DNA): TGTGCCAGCAGTTTGGGGGCAGGGGTAAGGCAAGGCTACACCTTC.

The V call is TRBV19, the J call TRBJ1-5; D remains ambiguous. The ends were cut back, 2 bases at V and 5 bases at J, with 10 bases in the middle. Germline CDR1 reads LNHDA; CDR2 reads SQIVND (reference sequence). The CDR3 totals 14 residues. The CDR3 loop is CASSIMAGYQPQHF. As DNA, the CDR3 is TGTGCCAGTAGTATAATGGCGGGATATCAGCCCCAGCATTTT.

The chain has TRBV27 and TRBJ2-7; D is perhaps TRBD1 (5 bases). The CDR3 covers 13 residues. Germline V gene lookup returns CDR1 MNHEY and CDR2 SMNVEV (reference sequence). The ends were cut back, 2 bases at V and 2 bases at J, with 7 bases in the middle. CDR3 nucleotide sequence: TGTGCCAGCAGTTTACAGGGAACCTACGAGCAGTACTTC. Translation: CASSLQGTYEQYF.

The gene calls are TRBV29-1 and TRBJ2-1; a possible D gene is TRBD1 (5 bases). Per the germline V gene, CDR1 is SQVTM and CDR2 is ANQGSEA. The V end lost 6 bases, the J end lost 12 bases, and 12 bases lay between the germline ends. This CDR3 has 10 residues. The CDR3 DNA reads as TGCAGCGTCCACTCAAGGGGGCAGTTCTTC. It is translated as CSVHSRGQFF.

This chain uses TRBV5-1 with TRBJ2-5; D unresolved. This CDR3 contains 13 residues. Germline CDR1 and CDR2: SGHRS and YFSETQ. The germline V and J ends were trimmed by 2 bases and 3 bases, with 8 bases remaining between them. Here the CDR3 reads CASSFAPEETQYF. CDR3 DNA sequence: TGCGCCAGCAGCTTTGCTCCGGAAGAGACCCAGTACTTC. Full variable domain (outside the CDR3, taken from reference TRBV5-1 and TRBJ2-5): KAGVTQTPRYLIKTRGQQVTLSCSPISGHRSVSWYQQTPGQGLQFLFEYFSETQRNKGNFPGRFSGRQFSNSRSEMNVSTLELGDSALYLCASSFAPEETQYFGPGTRLLVL.

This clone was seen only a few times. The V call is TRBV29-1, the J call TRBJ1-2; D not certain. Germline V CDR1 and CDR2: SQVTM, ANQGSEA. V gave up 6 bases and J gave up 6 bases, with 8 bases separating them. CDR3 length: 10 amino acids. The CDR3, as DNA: TGCAGCGTCGAACAGAATGGCTACACCTTC. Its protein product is CSVEQNGYTF.

This CDR3 is CASTRDRGYTEAFF. The CDR3 nucleotides read TGTGCCAGCACTCGGGACAGGGGTTACACTGAAGCTTTCTTT. This chain connects TRBV9 to TRBJ1-1; 10 bases line up with TRBD1. There are 14 residues in the CDR3. The germline gives CDR1 SGDLS, CDR2 YYNGEE. J gave up 3 bases and V 6 bases, and 5 bases lay outside the gene matches.

CDR3 in amino acids: CASSKLADTQYF. CDR3 bases: TGTGCCAGCAGCAAACTAGCGGATACGCAGTATTTT. The rearrangement links TRBV28 to TRBJ2-3, with 7 bases fitting TRBD2. The junction had 3 bases not matched to a gene; V was cut back by 6 bases and J by 6 bases. The CDR3 has 12 residues. Germline-derived CDR1 and CDR2 are MDHEN and SYDVKM. Full variable domain (rest looked up from reference TRBV28 and TRBJ2-3): DVKVTQSSRYLVKRTGEKVFLECVQDMDHENMFWYRQDPGLGLRLIYFSYDVKMKEKGDIPEGYSVSREKKERFSLILESASTNQTSMYLCASSKLADTQYFGPGTRLTVL.

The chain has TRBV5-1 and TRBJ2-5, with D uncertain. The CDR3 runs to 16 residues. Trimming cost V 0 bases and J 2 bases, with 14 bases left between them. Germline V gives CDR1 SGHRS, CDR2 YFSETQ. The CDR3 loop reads CASSLDRGGAQETQYF. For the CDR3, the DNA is TGCGCCAGCAGCTTGGACCGTGGCGGAGCACAAGAGACCCAGTACTTC.

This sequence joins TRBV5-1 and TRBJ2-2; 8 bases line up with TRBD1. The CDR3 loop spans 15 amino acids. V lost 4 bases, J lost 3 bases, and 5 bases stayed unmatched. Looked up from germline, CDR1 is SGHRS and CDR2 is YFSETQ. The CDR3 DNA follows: TGCGCCAGCAGCGACGGGACAGGATACACCGGGGAGCTGTTTTTT. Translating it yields CASSDGTGYTGELFF.

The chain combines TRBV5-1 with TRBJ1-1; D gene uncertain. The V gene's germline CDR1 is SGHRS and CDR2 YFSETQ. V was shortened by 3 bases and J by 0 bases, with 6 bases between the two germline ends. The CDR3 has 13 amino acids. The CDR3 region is CASSSKMNTEAFF. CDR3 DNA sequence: TGCGCCAGCAGCTCCAAAATGAACACTGAAGCTTTCTTT.

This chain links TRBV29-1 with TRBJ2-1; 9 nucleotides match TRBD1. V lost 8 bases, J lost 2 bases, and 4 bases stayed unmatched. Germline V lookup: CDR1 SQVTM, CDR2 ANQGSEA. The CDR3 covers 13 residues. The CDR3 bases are TGCAGCTACAGGGGGCGAACCTACAATGAGCAGTTCTTC. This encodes CSYRGRTYNEQFF.

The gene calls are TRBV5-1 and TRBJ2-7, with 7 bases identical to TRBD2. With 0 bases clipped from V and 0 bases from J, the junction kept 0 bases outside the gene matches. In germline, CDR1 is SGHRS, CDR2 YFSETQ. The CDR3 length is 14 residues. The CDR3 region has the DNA TGCGCCAGCAGCTTGGGCGGGGGCTCCTACGAGCAGTACTTC. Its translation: CASSLGGGSYEQYF.

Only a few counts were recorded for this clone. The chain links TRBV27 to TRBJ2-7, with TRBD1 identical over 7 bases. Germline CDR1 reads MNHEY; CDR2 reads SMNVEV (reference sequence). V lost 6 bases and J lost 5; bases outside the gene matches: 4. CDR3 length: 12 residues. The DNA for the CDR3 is TGTGCCAGCAGCCGGGACAGTAACGAGCAGTACTTC. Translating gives CASSRDSNEQYF.

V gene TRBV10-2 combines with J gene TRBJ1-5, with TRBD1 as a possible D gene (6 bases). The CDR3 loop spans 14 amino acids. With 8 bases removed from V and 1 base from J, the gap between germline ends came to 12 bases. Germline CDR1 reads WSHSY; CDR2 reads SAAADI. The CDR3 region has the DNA TGCGCCAGCGCACAGGGTAACAGCAATCAGCCCCAGCATTTT. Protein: CASAQGNSNQPQHF.

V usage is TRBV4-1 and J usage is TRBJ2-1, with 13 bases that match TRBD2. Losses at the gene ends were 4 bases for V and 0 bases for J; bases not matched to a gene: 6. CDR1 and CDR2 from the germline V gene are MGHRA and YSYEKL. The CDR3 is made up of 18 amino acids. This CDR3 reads CASSRGRLAGGSYNEQFF. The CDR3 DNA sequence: TGCGCCAGCAGCCGCGGGAGACTAGCGGGAGGCTCCTACAATGAGCAGTTCTTC.